Sequencing of this T cell receptor (beta chain) was carried out in a study of cytomegalovirus exposure and HLA in healthy donors. General study findings and limits: Sequences of the TCR beta chain were said to predict the HLA-A and HLA-B alleles of most subjects accurately. Researchers counted 150 to 200 TCR beta chains as cytomegalovirus-associated.

60 Vbeta and 13 Jbeta primers were used in PCR. TCRdb's copy holds only in-frame clones and misses some; the assay was immunoSEQ multiplex PCR. This repertoire includes tens of thousands of clones. A word on this clone: The antigen remains unidentified.

Sequenced: PBMCs. The TCR sequence derives from a man between 25 and 39 years old in good health and CMV-seropositive.

CDR3 sequence: CASSVQGASNEQFF. CDR3 DNA: TGTGCCAGCAGCGTGCAGGGGGCTAGTAATGAGCAGTTCTTC. The V call is TRBV9, the J call TRBJ2-1; 8 positions agree with TRBD1. The CDR3 extends over 14 amino acids. V was pared by 2 bases and J by 7 bases, with 5 bases of the junction left unmatched. Per the germline V gene, CDR1 is SGDLS and CDR2 is YYNGEE.